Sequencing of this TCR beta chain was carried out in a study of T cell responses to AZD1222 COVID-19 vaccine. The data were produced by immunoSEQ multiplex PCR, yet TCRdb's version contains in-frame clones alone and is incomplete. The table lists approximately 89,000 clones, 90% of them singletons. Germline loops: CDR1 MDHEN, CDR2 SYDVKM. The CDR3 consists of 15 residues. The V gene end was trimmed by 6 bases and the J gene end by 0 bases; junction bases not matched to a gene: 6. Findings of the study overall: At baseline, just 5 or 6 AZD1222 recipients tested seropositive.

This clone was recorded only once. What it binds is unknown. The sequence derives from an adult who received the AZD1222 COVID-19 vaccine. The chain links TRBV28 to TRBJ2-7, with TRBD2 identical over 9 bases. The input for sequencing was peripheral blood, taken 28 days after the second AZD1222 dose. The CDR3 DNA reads TGTGCCAGCAGCCCGGGACTAGCCTTCTCCTACGAGCAGTACTTC. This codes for CASSPGLAFSYEQYF.